Listed here are 14 T cell receptor beta chains from one sample, sequenced in a study of T-cell memory formation after mild COVID-19. TCRdb re-called the 5' RACE reads with MiXCR, one entry per CDR3 protein. The sample has more than 450,000 distinct CDR3 sequences, approximately 19% seen once. Sequencing used PBMCs or a T cell subset sorted from them (not recorded which). These receptors came from an adult woman who had mild COVID-19 (a few samples of this study predate the infection). Cell type and time point are not known.

This clonotype was counted once. The gene calls are TRBV19 and TRBJ2-6; the D is unclear. There are 16 residues in the CDR3. Trimming took off 5 bases at V and 4 bases at J, with 15 bases between the two ends. CDR1 and CDR2 from the germline V gene are LNHDA and SQIVND (reference sequence). The CDR3, as DNA: TGTGCCAGTAGTTGGCAGGCCCCCCTCGGGGCCAACGTCCTGACTTTC. Its translation: CASSWQAPLGANVLTF.

The chain has TRBV2 and TRBJ2-5; D not resolved. The CDR3 is 12 amino acids. The V gene lost 11 bases and the J gene lost 0 bases, with 10 bases spanning the gap. The germline gives CDR1 SNHLY, CDR2 FYNNEI. The CDR3 sequence: CAASRDQETQYF. The CDR3 DNA reads as TGTGCCGCAAGTAGGGACCAAGAGACCCAGTACTTC.

This clonotype was counted a few times. The chain combines TRBV7-9 with TRBJ2-7; the match to TRBD2 covers 7 bases. Germline V CDR1 and CDR2: SEHNR, FQNEAQ (reference sequence). V shed 4 bases, J shed 7 bases, and the junction held 16 bases outside the gene matches. The CDR3 length is 16 residues. In DNA, the CDR3 is TGTGCCAGCAGCTCGGCCGGGACTACCTTCTGGTGGGAGCAGTACTTC. This translates into CASSSAGTTFWWEQYF.

This clonotype was counted a few times. The V and J genes are TRBV6-5 and TRBJ2-5; D unclear. The CDR3 covers 12 residues. V was clipped by 0 bases and J by 13 bases, with 12 bases between them. The germline CDR1 and CDR2 sequences are MNHEY and SVGAGI. The CDR3 reads CASSYSGFSLYF. The DNA for the CDR3 is TGTGCCAGCAGTTACTCCGGTTTCTCGCTGTACTTC.

This clonotype was picked up a small number of times. This rearrangement joins TRBV7-9 to TRBJ2-1, with 10 bases identical to TRBD1. Germline V gene sequence: CDR1 SEHNR, CDR2 FQNEAQ (reference sequence). CDR3 length: 16 amino acids. V lost 5 bases and J lost 2; bases outside the gene matches: 6. The CDR3 DNA follows: TGTGCCAGCAGCCAATCGGACAGGGGGACCTACAATGAGCAGTTCTTC. Protein sequence: CASSQSDRGTYNEQFF.

The chain couples TRBV12-3 or TRBV12-4 to TRBJ2-2; 16 nucleotides line up with TRBD2. The CDR3 extends over 23 amino acids. Trimming took 5 bases from V and 1 from J; bases not matched to a gene: 19. The CDR3 spells CASSRISVGTSGRGLMNTGELFF. CDR3 DNA sequence: TGTGCCAGCAGTCGTATATCGGTCGGGACTAGCGGGAGGGGACTAATGAACACCGGGGAGCTGTTTTTT.

CDR3: CASRLEGGANQPQHF. CDR3 nucleotides: TGTGCCAGCAGGCTCGAGGGGGGTGCCAATCAGCCCCAGCATTTT. The chain recombines TRBV2 with TRBJ1-5; tentatively, D is TRBD1 (6 bases). The CDR3 contains 15 residues. The germline V and J ends were trimmed by 6 bases and 3 bases, with 15 bases remaining between them. The germline V gene has CDR1 SNHLY and CDR2 FYNNEI. The full variable domain, rest sourced from reference TRBV2 and TRBJ1-5, is EPEVTQTPSHQVTQMGQEVILRCVPISNHLYFYWYRQILGQKVEFLVSFYNNEISEKSEIFDDQFSVERPDGSNFTLKIRSTKLEDSAMYFCASRLEGGANQPQHFGDGTRLSIL.

This clonotype was seen more than once but under ten times. V is TRBV11-2 and J is TRBJ1-2; unclear D gene. CDR1 and CDR2 (germline): SGHAT, FQNNGV. This CDR3 has 15 amino acids. Deletions cut 4 bases from V and 1 base from J, with 13 bases between. The CDR3 loop reads CASSSPRTDNYGYTF. Written as DNA, the CDR3 is TGTGCCAGCAGCTCACCAAGGACGGATAACTATGGCTACACCTTC.

This chain connects TRBV6-5 to TRBJ1-6; 9 bases are a match to TRBD1. The V gene's germline CDR1 is MNHEY and CDR2 SVGAGI. The V gene end was trimmed by 0 bases and the J gene end by 10 bases; junction bases not matched to a gene: 4. CDR3 length: 15 residues. CDR3 residues: CASSYSRDRVSPLHF. The CDR3 nucleotides are TGTGCCAGCAGTTACTCCCGGGACAGGGTATCACCCCTCCACTTT.

The chain is built from TRBV2 and TRBJ2-6; possibly TRBD1 for D (5 bases). There are 16 residues in the CDR3. The germline V gene encodes CDR1 SNHLY and CDR2 FYNNEI. Trimming cost V 8 bases and J 0 bases, with 14 bases left between them. The CDR3: CASQLDSRSGANVLTF. In nucleotides, the CDR3 is TGTGCCAGCCAGTTAGACAGTCGCTCTGGGGCCAACGTCCTGACTTTC.

The J gene is TRBJ2-7, the V gene TRBV20-1, with 16 nucleotides matching TRBD2. Germline CDR1 is DFQATT and CDR2 is SNEGSKA (reference sequence). V lost 3 bases to trimming and J lost 6 bases; unmatched junction nucleotides: 11. The CDR3 consists of 17 residues. The DNA for the CDR3 is TGCAGTGCTAGCGCGAACCCGGGGACTAGCGGGAGGGGCGAGCAGTACTTC. This sequence encodes CSASANPGTSGRGEQYF.

This clonotype was counted once. This chain uses TRBV25-1 with TRBJ2-5, with TRBD1 matching over 8 bases. The CDR3 totals 18 residues. V was clipped by 3 bases and J by 1 base; unmatched bases: 13. CDR1 and CDR2 (germline): MGHDK, SYGVNS. The CDR3: CASSDWGWDRRGQETQYF. Here the CDR3 DNA reads TGTGCCAGCAGTGATTGGGGTTGGGACAGGCGAGGCCAAGAGACCCAGTACTTC.

This clonotype occurred a few times. CDR3 protein: CASSLGTYYGYTF. DNA of the CDR3: TGTGCCAGCAGTTTAGGGACCTACTATGGCTACACCTTC. V usage is TRBV12-3 or TRBV12-4 and J usage is TRBJ1-2; the D is unclear. V shed 1 base and J shed 3 bases, with 6 bases lying between them. There are 13 residues in the CDR3.

The J gene is TRBJ1-1, the V gene TRBV12-3 or TRBV12-4, with TRBD1 as a possible D gene (5 bases). V shed 3 bases and J shed 7 bases, with 12 bases lying between them. The length of the CDR3 is 13 residues. CDR3 loop: CASSFRGGYEAFF. CDR3 coding DNA: TGTGCCAGCAGTTTTAGGGGAGGCTATGAAGCTTTCTTT.